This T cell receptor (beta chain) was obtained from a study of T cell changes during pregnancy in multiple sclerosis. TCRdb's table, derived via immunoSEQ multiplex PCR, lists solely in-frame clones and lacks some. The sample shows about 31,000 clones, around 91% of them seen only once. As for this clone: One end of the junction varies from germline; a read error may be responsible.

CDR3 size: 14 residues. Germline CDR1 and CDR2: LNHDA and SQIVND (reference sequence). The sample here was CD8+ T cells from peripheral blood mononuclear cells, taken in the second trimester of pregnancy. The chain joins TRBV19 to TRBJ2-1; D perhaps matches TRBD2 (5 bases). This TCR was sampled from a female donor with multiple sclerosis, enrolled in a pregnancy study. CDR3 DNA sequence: TGTGCCAGTAGTGGACTGAGTTCCTCCAATGAGCAGTTCTTC. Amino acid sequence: CASSGLSSSNEQFF.